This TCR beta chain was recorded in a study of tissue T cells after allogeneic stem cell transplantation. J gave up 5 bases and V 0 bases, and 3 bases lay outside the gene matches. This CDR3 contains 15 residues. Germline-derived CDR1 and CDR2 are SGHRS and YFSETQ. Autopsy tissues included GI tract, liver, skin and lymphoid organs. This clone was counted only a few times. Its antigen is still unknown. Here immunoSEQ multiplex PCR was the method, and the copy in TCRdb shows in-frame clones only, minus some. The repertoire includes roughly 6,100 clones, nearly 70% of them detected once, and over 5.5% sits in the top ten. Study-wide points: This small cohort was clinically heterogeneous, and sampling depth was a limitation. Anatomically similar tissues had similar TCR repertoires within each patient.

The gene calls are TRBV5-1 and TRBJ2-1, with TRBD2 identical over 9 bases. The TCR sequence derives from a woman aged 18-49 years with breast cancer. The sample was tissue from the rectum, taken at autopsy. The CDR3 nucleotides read TGCGCCAGCAGCTTGGTGGCTAGCGGGGACAATGAGCAGTTCTTC. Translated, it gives CASSLVASGDNEQFF.